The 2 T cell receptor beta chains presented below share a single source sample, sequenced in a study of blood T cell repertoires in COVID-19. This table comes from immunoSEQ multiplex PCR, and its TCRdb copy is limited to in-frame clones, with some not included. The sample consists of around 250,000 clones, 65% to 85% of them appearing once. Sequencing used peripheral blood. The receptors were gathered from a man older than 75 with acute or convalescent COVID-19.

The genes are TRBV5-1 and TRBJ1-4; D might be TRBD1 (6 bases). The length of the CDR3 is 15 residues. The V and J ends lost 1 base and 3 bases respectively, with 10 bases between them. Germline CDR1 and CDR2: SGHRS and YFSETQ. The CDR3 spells CASSLIAGANEKLFF. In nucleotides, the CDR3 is TGCGCCAGCAGCTTGATTGCAGGGGCTAATGAAAAACTGTTTTTT.

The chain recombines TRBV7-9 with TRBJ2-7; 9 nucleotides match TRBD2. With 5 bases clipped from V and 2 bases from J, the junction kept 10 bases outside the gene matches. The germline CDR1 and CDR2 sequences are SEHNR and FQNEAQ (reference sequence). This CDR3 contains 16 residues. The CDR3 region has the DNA TGTGCCAGCAGCCCTCCCGGACTAGCGATTGCCTACGAGCAGTACTTC. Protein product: CASSPPGLAIAYEQYF.